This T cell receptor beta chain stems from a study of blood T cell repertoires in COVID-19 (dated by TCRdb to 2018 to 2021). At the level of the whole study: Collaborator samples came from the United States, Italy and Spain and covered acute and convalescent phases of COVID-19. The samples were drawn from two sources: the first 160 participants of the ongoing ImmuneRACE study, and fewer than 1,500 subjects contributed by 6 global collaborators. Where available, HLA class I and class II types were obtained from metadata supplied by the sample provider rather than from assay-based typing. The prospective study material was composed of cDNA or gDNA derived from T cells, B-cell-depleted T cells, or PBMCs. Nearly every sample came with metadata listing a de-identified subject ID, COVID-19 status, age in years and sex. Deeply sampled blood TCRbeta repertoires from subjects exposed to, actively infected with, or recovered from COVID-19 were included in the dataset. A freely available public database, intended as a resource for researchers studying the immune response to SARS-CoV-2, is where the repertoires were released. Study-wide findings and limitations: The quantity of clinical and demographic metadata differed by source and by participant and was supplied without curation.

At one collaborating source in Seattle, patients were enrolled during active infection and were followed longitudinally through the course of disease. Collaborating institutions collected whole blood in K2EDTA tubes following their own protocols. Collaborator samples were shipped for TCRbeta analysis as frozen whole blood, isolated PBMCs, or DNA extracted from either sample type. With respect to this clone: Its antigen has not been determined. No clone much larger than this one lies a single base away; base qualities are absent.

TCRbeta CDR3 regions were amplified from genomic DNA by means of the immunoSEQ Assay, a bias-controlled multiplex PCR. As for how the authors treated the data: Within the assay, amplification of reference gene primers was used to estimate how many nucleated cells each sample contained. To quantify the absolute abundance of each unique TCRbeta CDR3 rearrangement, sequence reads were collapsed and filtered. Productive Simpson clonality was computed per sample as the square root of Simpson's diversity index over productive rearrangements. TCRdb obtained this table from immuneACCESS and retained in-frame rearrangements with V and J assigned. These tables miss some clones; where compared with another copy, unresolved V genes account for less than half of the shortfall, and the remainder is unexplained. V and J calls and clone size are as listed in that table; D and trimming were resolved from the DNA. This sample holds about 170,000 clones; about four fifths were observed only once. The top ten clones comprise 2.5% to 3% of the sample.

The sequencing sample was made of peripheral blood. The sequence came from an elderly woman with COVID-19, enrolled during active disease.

The DNA is TGTGCCAGCCGACTAGCGGGAGGGAACACCGGGGAGCTGTTTTTT. Its protein is CASRLAGGNTGELFF. The chain is assembled from TRBV27 and TRBJ2-2, with 13 bases in between that match TRBD2. The CDR3 measures 15 amino acids from cysteine to phenylalanine. Of all the DNA, just the CDR3 is kept, 45 bases in frame from base 1. Based on the germline V gene (reference sequence), the CDR1 and CDR2 sequences are MNHEY and SMNVEV. Compared with germline, V lacks 8 bases and J lacks 1 base; bases without a gene match: 1.